The 27 T cell receptor beta chains listed next were all sequenced from one sample in a study of T cell responses to AZD1222 COVID-19 vaccine. Clones were read by immunoSEQ multiplex PCR, and TCRdb kept only the in-frame ones, dropping some. Here the sample spans some 200,000 clones, 94% being singletons. This specimen was peripheral blood, taken 28 days after the second dose of the MenACWY control vaccine. The source is an adult who received the MenACWY meningococcal vaccine as a control.

The rearrangement links TRBV3-1 (or the pseudogene TRBV3-2) to TRBJ2-7; the D gene is possibly TRBD2 (6 bases). V lost 0 bases and J 3 bases, leaving 15 bases between the germline ends. Germline CDR1 LGHDT, CDR2 YNNKEL (reference sequence). The CDR3 is 16 amino acids. CDR3 DNA sequence: TGTGCCAGCAGCCAAGATAGGGGACTTGGCGTCTACGAGCAGTACTTC. Translating it yields CASSQDRGLGVYEQYF.

The genes are TRBV2 and TRBJ2-5; 7 bases match TRBD1. The junction had 9 bases not matched to a gene; V was cut back by 7 bases and J by 1 base. Germline V CDR1 and CDR2: SNHLY, FYNNEI. The CDR3 extends over 15 amino acids. DNA for the CDR3: TGTGCCAGCAAAGGGACAGATCAGACCCAAGAGACCCAGTACTTC. This codes for CASKGTDQTQETQYF.

The gene calls are TRBV7-3 and TRBJ2-2, with 10 bases fitting TRBD1. The ends lost 6 bases at V and 6 bases at J; junction bases unmatched: 7. Germline CDR1 is SGHTA and CDR2 is FQGTGA. The CDR3 consists of 15 residues. CDR3 protein: CASRSGTGVSGELFF. The CDR3, as DNA: TGTGCCAGCAGATCCGGGACAGGGGTTTCCGGGGAGCTGTTTTTT.

The chain combines TRBV7-9 with TRBJ1-4; D is unresolved. Trimming left V 6 bases short and J 8 bases short, with 13 bases between. The CDR3 runs 13 residues. Germline V gene data show CDR1 as SEHNR and CDR2 as FQNEAQ (reference sequence). The CDR3 DNA sequence: TGTGCCAGCAGTTCGCCCGGGAGGGAAAAACTGTTTTTT. Translating it yields CASSSPGREKLFF.

This clone occurred once. The rearrangement links TRBV28 to TRBJ1-2; 8 bases are a match to TRBD1. Losses at the gene ends were 6 bases for V and 7 bases for J; bases not matched to a gene: 10. CDR1 is MDHEN, CDR2 SYDVKM, per germline. The CDR3 totals 14 residues. CDR3 protein: CASRGGQVFFGYTF. CDR3 sequence (DNA): TGTGCCAGCAGGGGGGGACAGGTCTTCTTTGGCTACACCTTC.

The rearrangement joins TRBV28 to TRBJ1-3; 7 bases line up with TRBD1. Germline lookup yields CDR1 MDHEN and CDR2 SYDVKM. CDR3 length equals 15 residues. Germline trimming cut 6 bases from V and 3 bases from J; bases unmatched to any gene: 8. The CDR3 region is CASSTRQGGGNTIYF. The DNA of the CDR3 is TGTGCCAGCAGCACCCGACAGGGCGGTGGAAACACCATATATTTT.

The genes are TRBV2 and TRBJ1-4, with unresolved D. V was shortened by 7 bases and J by 8 bases, with 17 bases between the two germline ends. Per germline, CDR1 SNHLY and CDR2 FYNNEI. This CDR3 spans 14 amino acids. CDR3 in amino acids: CASKPGWGREKLFF. The CDR3 DNA reads TGTGCCAGCAAGCCGGGATGGGGTCGGGAAAAACTGTTTTTT.

This chain uses TRBV28 with TRBJ2-7; 12 bases line up with TRBD2. With V trimmed by 7 bases and J by 0 bases, 13 bases remained unmatched. CDR1 and CDR2 from the germline V gene are MDHEN and SYDVKM. The CDR3 spans 18 residues. The CDR3 loop is CASTSTGTSGQSSYEQYF. CDR3 DNA sequence: TGTGCCAGCACATCCACCGGGACTAGCGGGCAAAGCTCCTACGAGCAGTACTTC.

V and J are TRBV5-1 and TRBJ2-5, with D perhaps being TRBD1 or TRBD2 (5 bases each). V dropped 2 bases and J dropped 3 bases, with 11 bases sitting between them. Germline V CDR1 and CDR2: SGHRS, YFSETQ. The CDR3 is made up of 14 amino acids. The CDR3, as DNA: TGCGCCAGCAGCTTTGGGGGAAATAAAGAGACCCAGTACTTC. This codes for CASSFGGNKETQYF.

This clone was seen just once. The chain links TRBV6-6 to TRBJ1-2; 8 nucleotides align to TRBD1. From germline, CDR1 is MNHNY and CDR2 SVGAGI (reference sequence). J lost 4 bases, V lost 7 bases, and 8 bases had no gene match. This CDR3 spans 14 amino acids. This CDR3 reads CASTSGTGAYGYTF. The CDR3 bases are TGTGCCAGCACCTCCGGGACAGGTGCCTATGGCTACACCTTC.

V is TRBV27 and J is TRBJ1-1; D ambiguous. V shed 0 bases and J shed 1 base, with 6 bases lying between them. The length of the CDR3 is 14 residues. Germline CDR1 is MNHEY and CDR2 is SMNVEV (reference sequence). The CDR3 nucleotides read TGTGCCAGCAGTTTATCCGCAGGGAACACTGAAGCTTTCTTT. This translates into CASSLSAGNTEAFF.

This chain links TRBV5-8 with TRBJ1-5; D gene ambiguous. CDR1 and CDR2 from the germline V gene are SGHTS and YDEGEE. CDR3 length: 16 amino acids. V lost 1 base and J 6 bases, leaving 17 bases between the germline ends. The CDR3 nucleotides are TGTGCCAGCAGCTTGAAAGGATGGAATTTGGTTCAGCCCCAGCATTTT. Translated: CASSLKGWNLVQPQHF.

The chain recombines TRBV3-1 (or the pseudogene TRBV3-2) with TRBJ1-1; D remains ambiguous. CDR1 is LGHDT, CDR2 YNNKEL, per germline (reference sequence). The CDR3 covers 14 residues. Trimming removed 4 bases from V and 1 base from J, with 10 bases in between. CDR3 nucleotide sequence: TGTGCCAGCAGCCCCTCGTCGGGGAACACTGAAGCTTTCTTT. The encoded protein is CASSPSSGNTEAFF.

This clone has more than one count but fewer than ten. This chain's CDR3 is CASRLDRASNQPQHF. The CDR3 DNA sequence: TGTGCCAGTCGCCTTGACAGGGCTAGCAATCAGCCCCAGCATTTT. The chain joins TRBV19 to TRBJ1-5; 7 bases match TRBD1. The germline V gene has CDR1 LNHDA and CDR2 SQIVND (reference sequence). Losses at the gene ends were 8 bases for V and 0 bases for J; bases not matched to a gene: 7. The CDR3 has 15 residues.

The chain has TRBV9 and TRBJ2-1, with 10 nucleotides matching TRBD2. J lost 8 bases, V lost 4 bases, and 15 bases had no gene match. The CDR3 has 17 residues. The germline V gene encodes CDR1 SGDLS and CDR2 YYNGEE. In DNA, the CDR3 is TGTGCCAGCAGCAGTATCAGCGGGAGGGCCTTGGGAGATGAGCAGTTCTTC. Translation gives CASSSISGRALGDEQFF.

This sequence joins TRBV4-1 and TRBJ2-1, with 7 bases aligning to TRBD2. CDR1 and CDR2 from the germline V gene are MGHRA and YSYEKL. J gave up 5 bases and V 1 base, and 5 bases lay outside the gene matches. The CDR3 has 15 residues. CDR3 DNA sequence: TGCGCCAGCAGCCAAGCGCGGGGAGGGGACAATGAGCAGTTCTTC. This translates into CASSQARGGDNEQFF.

CDR3 bases: TGTGCCAGCAGCGCCAGACAGGGATCTGGAAACACCATATATTTT. It codes for CASSARQGSGNTIYF. The V gene is TRBV9, the J gene TRBJ1-3; the match to TRBD1 covers 7 bases. The CDR3 extends over 15 amino acids. Per the germline V gene, CDR1 is SGDLS and CDR2 is YYNGEE. The junction had 4 bases not matched to a gene; V was cut back by 3 bases and J by 1 base.

This chain connects TRBV7-3 to TRBJ1-4; the match to TRBD1 covers 8 bases. With 2 bases clipped from V and 9 bases from J, the junction kept 11 bases outside the gene matches. Germline V lookup: CDR1 SGHTA, CDR2 FQGTGA. The CDR3 length is 16 residues. CDR3 nucleotides: TGTGCCAGCAGCTTACCCCCGGGACAGGTGAATAAAAAACTGTTTTTT. Translating gives CASSLPPGQVNKKLFF.

The J gene is TRBJ2-2, the V gene TRBV29-1; the D gene is possibly TRBD2 (6 bases). CDR3 length: 14 amino acids. V was shortened by 3 bases and J by 1 base, with 9 bases between the two germline ends. Germline V gives CDR1 SQVTM, CDR2 ANQGSEA. CDR3 residues: CSVEGGMNTGELFF. In nucleotides, the CDR3 is TGCAGCGTTGAGGGGGGTATGAACACCGGGGAGCTGTTTTTT.

V gene TRBV6-5 combines with J gene TRBJ2-7; 8 bases are a match to TRBD2. Germline-derived CDR1 and CDR2 are MNHEY and SVGAGI. The CDR3 runs to 12 residues. V lost 8 bases to trimming and J lost 4 bases; unmatched junction nucleotides: 4. CDR3 DNA: TGTGCCAGCCTCACTAGCGGATACGAGCAGTACTTC. Its protein product is CASLTSGYEQYF.

The rearrangement joins TRBV19 to TRBJ1-2; 10 nucleotides match TRBD1. CDR1 is LNHDA and CDR2 is SQIVND in the germline V gene (reference sequence). Trimming cost V 9 bases and J 7 bases; bases outside gene matches: 11. CDR3 length equals 14 residues. CDR3 nucleotide sequence: TGTGCCAGCAGACGGGACAGGGGACAAGGTGGCTACACCTTC. This encodes CASRRDRGQGGYTF.

The chain has TRBV4-2 and TRBJ1-1; D gene ambiguous. Trimming shortened V by 0 bases and J by 1 base, and 12 bases separated the two germline ends. The CDR3 spans 16 residues. Germline V gives CDR1 LGHNA, CDR2 YNFKEQ. CDR3 DNA: TGTGCCAGCAGCCAAGAGGCAGCGGCATCGAACACTGAAGCTTTCTTT. This codes for CASSQEAAASNTEAFF.

This rearrangement joins TRBV7-8 to TRBJ1-4, with 10 nucleotides matching TRBD1. This CDR3 is 16 amino acids long. CDR1 is SGHVS and CDR2 is FQNEAQ in the germline V gene. Losses at the gene ends were 5 bases for V and 8 bases for J; bases not matched to a gene: 11. The CDR3 loop is CASSGADRGRGEKLFF. The CDR3 DNA sequence: TGTGCCAGCAGCGGAGCCGACAGGGGGCGCGGGGAAAAACTGTTTTTT.

The V gene is TRBV19, the J gene TRBJ2-2, with unresolved D. CDR1 is LNHDA, CDR2 SQIVND, per germline (reference sequence). Trimming cost V 4 bases and J 4 bases, with 19 bases left between them. This CDR3 contains 17 residues. The chain's CDR3 is CASSTPPWTASTGELFF. CDR3 nucleotide sequence: TGTGCCAGTAGTACCCCTCCGTGGACGGCGAGCACCGGGGAGCTGTTTTTT.

This sequence joins TRBV3-1 (or the pseudogene TRBV3-2) and TRBJ1-1, with D possibly being TRBD1 (5 bases). This CDR3 comprises 13 residues. Trimming removed 3 bases at V and 1 base at J, with 6 bases between. The germline gives CDR1 LGHDT, CDR2 YNNKEL (reference sequence). The CDR3 bases are TGTGCCAGCAGCCAGGGGGGGAACACTGAAGCTTTCTTT. Amino acid sequence: CASSQGGNTEAFF.

The CDR3 DNA reads TGTGCCAGCAGCCCCCCCGGGGGCATTTTTTCCTACGAGCAGTACTTC. Protein: CASSPPGGIFSYEQYF. This chain connects TRBV7-9 to TRBJ2-7; the D call may be TRBD1 or TRBD2 (6 bases each). Germline V gene data show CDR1 as SEHNR and CDR2 as FQNEAQ (reference sequence). The CDR3 consists of 16 residues. The V end lost 5 bases, the J end lost 1 base, and 18 bases lay between the germline ends.

The chain couples TRBV7-7 to TRBJ2-5; TRBD2 is a possible D gene (6 bases). The CDR3 has 15 residues. Trimming removed 5 bases at V and 2 bases at J, with 15 bases between. Germline V gene data show CDR1 as SSHAT and CDR2 as FNYEAQ (reference sequence). The CDR3 region has the DNA TGTGCCAGCAGCCCGAGCCTTAGCGGACAAGAGACCCAGTACTTC. This codes for CASSPSLSGQETQYF. Full variable domain (rest looked up from reference TRBV7-7 and TRBJ2-5): GAGVSQSPRYKVTKRGQDVTLRCDPISSHATLYWYQQALGQGPEFLTYFNYEAQPDKSGLPSDRFSAERPEGSISTLTIQRTEQRDSAMYRCASSPSLSGQETQYFGPGTRLLVL.